This passage covers 20 T cell receptor beta chains from one sample sequenced in a study of identical twins. Via MiXCR, TCRdb re-called the 5' RACE reads, giving one row per CDR3 protein. The sample lists 250,000 to 300,000 distinct CDR3 sequences, about 8.5% occurring once. The data were also submitted as part of a second study, on yellow fever vaccine responses in identical twins.

Sequencing input: CD8+ T cells sorted from blood. These receptor sequences come from a woman aged 18-29 years in good health.

This clonotype has a handful of counts. The gene calls are TRBV29-1 and TRBJ2-1, with D tentatively TRBD1 (5 bases). Germline CDR1 SQVTM, CDR2 ANQGSEA. V lost 3 bases and J 5 bases, leaving 8 bases between the germline ends. The CDR3 is 12 amino acids. CDR3 region: CSVETANNEQFF. CDR3 coding DNA: TGCAGCGTTGAGACAGCAAACAATGAGCAGTTCTTC.

This clonotype was counted between two and nine times. V is TRBV4-2 and J is TRBJ2-7; D possibly corresponds to TRBD2 (6 bases). V lost 4 bases to trimming and J lost 7 bases, with 20 bases between them. The germline V gene has CDR1 LGHNA and CDR2 YNFKEQ. This CDR3 contains 15 residues. This CDR3 reads CASSPRTTQLGEQYF. The CDR3 coding sequence is TGTGCCAGCAGCCCCCGGACTACTCAGTTGGGGGAGCAGTACTTC.

J is TRBJ2-7 and V is TRBV12-3 or TRBV12-4, with a possible D match to TRBD1 (6 bases). The germline V and J ends were trimmed by 5 bases and 2 bases, with 16 bases remaining between them. This CDR3 comprises 15 residues. The CDR3 region is CASSVGQLNTYEQYF. In DNA, the CDR3 is TGTGCCAGCAGTGTCGGACAGCTTAACACCTACGAGCAGTACTTC.

This clonotype was seen ten or more times. The V and J genes are TRBV7-3 and TRBJ2-1; possible D gene TRBD2, 6 bases. This CDR3 contains 13 residues. Germline CDR1 and CDR2: SGHTA and FQGTGA. V lost 5 bases and J 3 bases, leaving 8 bases between the germline ends. The CDR3 here is CASSGGNYNEQFF. In DNA form, the CDR3 reads TGTGCCAGCAGCGGGGGGAACTACAATGAGCAGTTCTTC. Together with reference TRBV7-3 and TRBJ2-1, the CDR3 gives the full variable domain: GAGVSQTPSNKVTEKGKYVELRCDPISGHTALYWYRQSLGQGPEFLIYFQGTGAADDSGLPNDRFFAVRPEGSVSTLKIQRTERGDSAVYLCASSGGNYNEQFFGPGTRLTVL.

This clonotype was counted ten times or more. V gene TRBV7-9 combines with J gene TRBJ2-5, with D hard to call. Trimming removed 1 base at V and 5 bases at J, with 17 bases between. CDR3 size: 16 residues. CDR1 is SEHNR and CDR2 is FQNEAQ in the germline V gene (reference sequence). DNA for the CDR3: TGTGCCAGCAGCTTAGAACAATTTGGGTCAAGGGAGACCCAGTACTTC. This sequence encodes CASSLEQFGSRETQYF.

This sequence joins TRBV4-3 and TRBJ1-1; D is uncertain. Looked up from germline, CDR1 is LGHNA and CDR2 is YSLEER. The length of the CDR3 is 13 residues. V was trimmed by 4 bases and J by 1 base, leaving 7 bases between them. The CDR3 spells CASSPRRNTEAFF. In DNA, the CDR3 is TGCGCCAGCAGCCCCCGGCGGAACACTGAAGCTTTCTTT.

The sample holds a few counts of this clonotype. The J gene is TRBJ2-2, the V gene TRBV6-1; the D is unclear. Between the trimmed V and J ends, which lost 6 bases and 6 bases, there was a span of 8 bases. The CDR3 has 12 amino acids. In germline, CDR1 is MNHNS, CDR2 SASEGT. CDR3 in amino acids: CASRDPPGELFF. CDR3 DNA sequence: TGTGCCAGCAGGGACCCTCCCGGGGAGCTGTTTTTT.

V usage is TRBV7-8 and J usage is TRBJ2-2; 9 bases are a match to TRBD2. With V trimmed by 0 bases and J by 5 bases, 4 bases remained unmatched. Looked up from germline, CDR1 is SGHVS and CDR2 is FQNEAQ. CDR3 size: 16 residues. CDR3 bases: TGTGCCAGCAGCTTAGCGGCCACTAGCGGGACCGGGGAGCTGTTTTTT. Protein sequence: CASSLAATSGTGELFF.

This clonotype has more than one count but fewer than ten. The V gene is TRBV27, the J gene TRBJ2-7, with D tentatively TRBD2 (5 bases). The CDR3 is 16 residues long. The germline V and J ends were trimmed by 8 bases and 0 bases, with 20 bases remaining between them. CDR1 is MNHEY and CDR2 is SMNVEV in the germline V gene (reference sequence). CDR3 sequence reads: CASRMAGGANSYEQYF. CDR3 nucleotide sequence: TGTGCCAGCCGGATGGCGGGCGGAGCGAACTCCTACGAGCAGTACTTC.

J is TRBJ2-7 and V is TRBV20-1; a weak D match, TRBD2 (6 bases). This CDR3 contains 17 residues. V shed 3 bases and J shed 6 bases, with 27 bases lying between them. Germline CDR1 reads DFQATT; CDR2 reads SNEGSKA (reference sequence). The CDR3 reads CSASPELRGLDPLEQYF. The CDR3 region has the DNA TGCAGTGCTAGCCCGGAGTTGAGGGGACTCGACCCGCTCGAGCAGTACTTC.

This clonotype came up many times. This chain uses TRBV12-3 or TRBV12-4 with TRBJ2-7, with a weak D call TRBD2 (6 bases). With 6 bases removed from V and 0 bases from J, the gap between germline ends came to 15 bases. The CDR3 consists of 15 residues. CDR3 amino acids: CASSHPGVPSYEQYF. Here the CDR3 DNA reads TGTGCCAGCAGCCATCCGGGAGTACCCTCCTACGAGCAGTACTTC.

This clonotype has only a few counts. This chain uses TRBV3-1 with TRBJ2-4; D is undetermined. The CDR3 runs 24 residues. Deletions cut 4 bases from V and 1 base from J, with 38 bases between. CDR1 and CDR2 (germline): LGHDT, YNNKEL (reference sequence). CDR3 DNA: TGTGCCAGCAGCCCCCAAAGTTTTGAGTCTAATCGGCCAACCGTCGATTGGGCCAAAAACATTCAGTACTTC. Translation gives CASSPQSFESNRPTVDWAKNIQYF.

This chain links TRBV2 with TRBJ1-1, with D uncertain. CDR1 and CDR2 from the germline V gene are SNHLY and FYNNEI. The germline V and J ends were trimmed by 7 bases and 7 bases, with 7 bases remaining between them. This CDR3 has 10 residues. CDR3 in DNA: TGTGCCAGCATAGAGGGTGAAGCTTTCTTT. This translates into CASIEGEAFF.

This clonotype was seen a few times. The rearrangement joins TRBV12-3 or TRBV12-4 to TRBJ2-1; perhaps TRBD2 as D (6 bases). The CDR3 length is 13 residues. Trimming took 7 bases from V and 6 from J, leaving 13 bases between them. CDR3 nucleotides: TGTGCCAGCAAGGAAGGTAGCGGCAATGAGCAGTTCTTC. Amino acids: CASKEGSGNEQFF.

V gene TRBV7-2 combines with J gene TRBJ1-1; D ambiguous. Germline V gene lookup returns CDR1 SGHTA and CDR2 FQGNSA. The CDR3 runs 11 residues. V was trimmed by 5 bases and J by 7 bases, leaving 8 bases between them. This chain's CDR3 is CASSRTNEAFF. CDR3 coding DNA: TGTGCCAGCAGCCGTACGAATGAAGCTTTCTTT.

Only a few counts were recorded for this clonotype. The CDR3 here is CASSLWGPETQYF. CDR3 sequence (DNA): TGTGCCAGCAGTTTATGGGGGCCGGAGACCCAGTACTTC. V is TRBV27 and J is TRBJ2-5, with a weak D call TRBD1 (6 bases). CDR3 length equals 13 residues. CDR1 and CDR2 (germline): MNHEY, SMNVEV (reference sequence). Trimming took 1 base from V and 5 from J, leaving 8 bases between them.

This clonotype was seen repeatedly, ten times or more. This sequence joins TRBV5-1 and TRBJ2-7; maybe TRBD2 (6 bases). The CDR3 contains 15 residues. Germline lookup yields CDR1 SGHRS and CDR2 YFSETQ. Trimming cost V 5 bases and J 0 bases, with 15 bases left between them. The CDR3 loop is CASRRTETSSYEQYF. In DNA, the CDR3 is TGCGCCAGCAGGCGGACGGAGACTAGCTCCTACGAGCAGTACTTC.

V is TRBV11-2 and J is TRBJ2-3; D may be TRBD1 (5 bases). Germline V gives CDR1 SGHAT, CDR2 FQNNGV. This CDR3 has 15 residues. V was cut by 5 bases and J by 5 bases, with 17 bases left in between. CDR3 coding DNA: TGTGCCAGCAGCGGACAATATGTACCACAAGATACGCAGTATTTT. It yields the protein CASSGQYVPQDTQYF.

The chain uses TRBV30 and TRBJ2-5, with no clear D. CDR1 is GTSNPN, CDR2 SVGIG, per germline (reference sequence). Trimming left V 2 bases short and J 4 bases short, with 8 bases between. The CDR3 has 12 residues. Here the CDR3 reads CAWSRESETQYF. CDR3 in DNA: TGTGCCTGGAGTCGTGAGTCAGAGACCCAGTACTTC.

This clonotype was observed a few times. The J gene is TRBJ2-7, the V gene TRBV21-1. TRBV21-1 is a pseudogene segment. There are 14 residues in the CDR3. CDR3 sequence (DNA): TGTGCCAGCAGCAAAGCTCCAGTGACCTACGAGCAGTACTTC. Its translation is CASSKAPVTYEQYF.